This TCR beta chain was obtained from a study of T cell repertoires in cytomegalovirus infection. About the study: Well-studied HLA-B-restricted epitopes and recently identified HLA-C-restricted epitopes of CMV were both used in the study. Shared public TCR beta signatures pointed to both CMV infection and a matching HLA type.

Trimming took off 10 bases at V and 2 bases at J, with 11 bases between the two ends. The length of the CDR3 is 12 residues. CDR1 and CDR2 (germline): SNHLY, FYNNEI. TCRdb re-derived calls from the reads in MiXCR, one entry per CDR3 protein. The data show 800,000 to 950,000 distinct CDR3 sequences, roughly 33% seen once. This clonotype occurred a few times. Antigen unknown. Study-wide results and caveats: The cumulative frequency of public TCR beta families distinguished individuals who carried CMV together with the relevant HLA. Clonotype analysis showed dominance of the ex vivo response by HLA-C-restricted CMV-specific TCR beta clonotypes.

The TCR comes from a human donor in good health (CMV status not recorded). Some clones in this sample may be carry-over from other donors' samples. Sample: cultured CD8+ T cells from PBMCs, taken from culture after CMV antigen stimulation. This rearrangement joins TRBV2 to TRBJ1-2; D remains unclear. CDR3 DNA sequence: TGTGCCACCCCCGCCCAAAACTATGGCTACACCTTC. Its translation is CATPAQNYGYTF.